These 10 T cell receptor beta chains came from one sample sequenced in a study of blood T cell repertoires in COVID-19. Clones were read by immunoSEQ multiplex PCR, and TCRdb kept only the in-frame ones, dropping some. This sample has about 170,000 clones, with 88% found just once. What was sequenced was peripheral blood. The receptors were sampled from a man aged 45-65 years who had recovered from COVID-19.

The rearrangement uses TRBV28 and TRBJ2-1; the match to TRBD2 covers 12 bases. Trimming took 3 bases from V and 8 from J; bases not matched to a gene: 11. The CDR3 has 17 residues. Germline CDR1 reads MDHEN; CDR2 reads SYDVKM. CDR3 nucleotide sequence: TGTGCCAGCAGTTTCAGGACTAGCGGGGTTTTTGCGGATGAGCAGTTCTTC. Translation: CASSFRTSGVFADEQFF.

CDR3 sequence reads: CASSPGDRVGSPLHF. The CDR3 region has the DNA TGTGCCAGCAGCCCGGGGGACAGGGTCGGTTCACCCCTCCACTTT. The chain couples TRBV5-4 to TRBJ1-6, with TRBD1 identical over 9 bases. The CDR3 covers 15 residues. V dropped 4 bases and J dropped 9; count of bases not matched to a gene: 8. Germline V gene sequence: CDR1 SGHNT, CDR2 YYREEE (reference sequence).

This chain uses TRBV29-1 with TRBJ1-1; 9 bases agree with TRBD1. Unmatched junction bases numbered 6, after V lost 7 bases and J lost 0 bases. In germline, CDR1 is SQVTM, CDR2 ANQGSEA. The CDR3 is 14 amino acids. The CDR3 here is CSGGQGTMNTEAFF. CDR3 nucleotides: TGCAGCGGCGGACAGGGGACCATGAACACTGAAGCTTTCTTT.

The chain has TRBV7-2 and TRBJ2-4; tentative D call: TRBD2 (5 bases). Deletions cut 5 bases from V and 1 base from J, with 15 bases between. There are 16 residues in the CDR3. The germline V gene encodes CDR1 SGHTA and CDR2 FQGNSA. The CDR3 coding sequence is TGTGCCAGCAGCCCCGCCGGGGTAGCGGCCAAAAACATTCAGTACTTC. This translates into CASSPAGVAAKNIQYF.

The rearrangement uses TRBV7-2 and TRBJ2-3; 12 positions agree with TRBD2. Germline V gene data show CDR1 as SGHTA and CDR2 as FQGNSA. Trimming took 2 bases from V and 4 from J; bases not matched to a gene: 10. The length of the CDR3 is 18 residues. The CDR3: CASSLILAGGGLADTQYF. CDR3 nucleotide sequence: TGTGCCAGCAGCTTAATACTAGCGGGGGGAGGGTTAGCAGATACGCAGTATTTT. The entire variable domain, with the rest obtained from reference TRBV7-2 and TRBJ2-3, is as follows: GAGVSQSPSNKVTEKGKDVELRCDPISGHTALYWYRQSLGQGLEFLIYFQGNSAPDKSGLPSDRFSAERTGGSVSTLTIQRTQQEDSAVYLCASSLILAGGGLADTQYFGPGTRLTVL.

The chain is built from TRBV14 and TRBJ1-2; TRBD1 is a possible D gene (6 bases). The length of the CDR3 is 14 residues. Looked up from germline, CDR1 is SGHDN and CDR2 is FVKESK. V shed 4 bases and J shed 5 bases, with 14 bases lying between them. The CDR3 sequence is CASSPPQGRYGYTF. CDR3 nucleotides: TGTGCCAGCAGCCCACCACAGGGTAGATATGGCTACACCTTC.

This chain joins TRBV2 and TRBJ1-1, with D possibly TRBD1 on 5 matching bases. The V gene lost 1 base and the J gene lost 3 bases, with 9 bases spanning the gap. The length of the CDR3 is 14 residues. Germline CDR1 reads SNHLY; CDR2 reads FYNNEI. This chain's CDR3 is CASSEVGADTEAFF. In DNA, the CDR3 is TGTGCCAGCAGTGAAGTTGGGGCGGACACTGAAGCTTTCTTT.

This rearrangement joins TRBV6-1 to TRBJ1-6; D is unclear. The germline gives CDR1 MNHNS, CDR2 SASEGT. The CDR3 has 14 residues. Trimming shortened V by 2 bases and J by 8 bases, and 10 bases separated the two germline ends. The CDR3: CASSERVIDSPLHF. The CDR3 nucleotides are TGTGCCAGCAGTGAACGGGTAATAGATTCACCCCTCCACTTT.

The chain recombines TRBV6-5 with TRBJ2-1, with TRBD2 matching over 8 bases. With 5 bases clipped from V and 5 bases from J, the junction kept 5 bases outside the gene matches. The CDR3 totals 14 residues. Germline V gene lookup returns CDR1 MNHEY and CDR2 SVGAGI. CDR3 DNA: TGTGCCAGCAGTATGTCTAGCGGGCACAATGAGCAGTTCTTC. Translating gives CASSMSSGHNEQFF.

The chain joins TRBV23-1 to TRBJ2-1, with TRBD1 matching over 8 bases. TRBV23-1 is treated as an ORF (open reading frame) with a function not yet certain. The V segment lost 4 bases and the J segment 4 bases; nucleotides outside the gene matches: 9. The CDR3 has 16 residues. The CDR3 DNA reads as TGCGCCAGCAGTCTCCGGCACGGGACAGGTTACAATGAGCAGTTCTTC. This gives the protein CASSLRHGTGYNEQFF.